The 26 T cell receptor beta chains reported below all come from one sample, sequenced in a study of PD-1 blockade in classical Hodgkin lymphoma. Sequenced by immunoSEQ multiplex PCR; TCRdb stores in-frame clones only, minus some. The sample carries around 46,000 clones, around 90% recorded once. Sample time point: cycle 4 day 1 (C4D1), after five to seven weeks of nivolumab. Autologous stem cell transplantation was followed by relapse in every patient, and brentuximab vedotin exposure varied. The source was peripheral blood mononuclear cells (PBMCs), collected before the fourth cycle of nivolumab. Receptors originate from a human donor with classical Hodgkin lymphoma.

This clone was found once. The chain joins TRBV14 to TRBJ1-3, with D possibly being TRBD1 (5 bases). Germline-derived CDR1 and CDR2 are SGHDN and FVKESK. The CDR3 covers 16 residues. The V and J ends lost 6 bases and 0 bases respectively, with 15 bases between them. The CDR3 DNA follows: TGTGCCAGCAGTCTTGGGGGGGTACCCTCTGGAAACACCATATATTTT. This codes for CASSLGGVPSGNTIYF.

CDR3 sequence (DNA): TGTGCCAGCAGTGAAGTGACCGTGGGAATGGGTAGTGGCTACACCTTC. Translated, it gives CASSEVTVGMGSGYTF. The chain carries TRBV6-1 and TRBJ1-2; no clear D. The CDR3 loop spans 16 amino acids. Germline V gives CDR1 MNHNS, CDR2 SASEGT. Trimming left V 1 base short and J 7 bases short, with 19 bases between.

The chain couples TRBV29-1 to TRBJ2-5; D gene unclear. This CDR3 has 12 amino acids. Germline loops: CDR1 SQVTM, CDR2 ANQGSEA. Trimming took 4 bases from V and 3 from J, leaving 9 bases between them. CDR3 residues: CSVGISKETQYF. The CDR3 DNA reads TGCAGCGTTGGCATTTCCAAAGAGACCCAGTACTTC.

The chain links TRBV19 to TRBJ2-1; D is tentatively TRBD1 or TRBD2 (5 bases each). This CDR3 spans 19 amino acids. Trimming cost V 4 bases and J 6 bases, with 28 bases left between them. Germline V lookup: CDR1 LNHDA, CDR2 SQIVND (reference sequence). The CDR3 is CASSTTGPKTTSSRNEQFF. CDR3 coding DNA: TGTGCCAGTAGTACAACGGGACCAAAGACGACGTCGAGTCGCAATGAGCAGTTCTTC.

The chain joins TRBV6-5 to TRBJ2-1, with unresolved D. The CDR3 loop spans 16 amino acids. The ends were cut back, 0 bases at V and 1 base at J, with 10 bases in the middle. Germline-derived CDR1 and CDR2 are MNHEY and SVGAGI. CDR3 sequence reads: CASSYSGFPSYNEQFF. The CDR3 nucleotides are TGTGCCAGCAGTTACTCGGGGTTTCCTTCCTACAATGAGCAGTTCTTC.

CDR3 amino acids: CAISENWSSYEQYF. CDR3 sequence (DNA): TGTGCCATCAGTGAGAATTGGAGCTCCTACGAGCAGTACTTC. The V call is TRBV10-3, the J call TRBJ2-7; D gene uncertain. The V gene's germline CDR1 is ENHRY and CDR2 SYGVKD. There are 14 residues in the CDR3. The ends were cut back, 2 bases at V and 0 bases at J, with 8 bases in the middle.

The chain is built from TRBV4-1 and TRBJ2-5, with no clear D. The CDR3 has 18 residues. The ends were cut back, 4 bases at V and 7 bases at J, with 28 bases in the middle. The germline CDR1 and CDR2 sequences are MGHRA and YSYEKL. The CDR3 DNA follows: TGCGCCAGCAGCCCGCCCATAGGCCTCCAAAAAGCCAAGGGGACCCAGTACTTC. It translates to CASSPPIGLQKAKGTQYF.

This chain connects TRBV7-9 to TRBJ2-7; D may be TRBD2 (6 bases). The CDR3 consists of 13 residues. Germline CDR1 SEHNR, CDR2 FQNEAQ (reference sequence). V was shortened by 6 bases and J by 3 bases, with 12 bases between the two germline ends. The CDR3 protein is CASSNSGFYEQYF. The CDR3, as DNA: TGTGCCAGCAGTAACAGCGGGTTCTACGAGCAGTACTTC.

This CDR3 is CASSVGNEQYF. The CDR3 DNA is TGTGCCAGCAGCGTAGGGAACGAGCAGTACTTC. This rearrangement joins TRBV9 to TRBJ2-7; D is unresolved. Germline V gene data show CDR1 as SGDLS and CDR2 as YYNGEE. Between the trimmed V and J ends, which lost 0 bases and 5 bases, there was a span of 3 bases. The CDR3 loop spans 11 amino acids.

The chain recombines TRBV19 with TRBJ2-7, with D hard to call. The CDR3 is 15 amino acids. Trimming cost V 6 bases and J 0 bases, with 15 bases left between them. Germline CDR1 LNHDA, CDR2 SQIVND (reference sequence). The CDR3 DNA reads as TGTGCCAGTAGCCCTACTCGTATGAGCTCCTACGAGCAGTACTTC. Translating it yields CASSPTRMSSYEQYF.

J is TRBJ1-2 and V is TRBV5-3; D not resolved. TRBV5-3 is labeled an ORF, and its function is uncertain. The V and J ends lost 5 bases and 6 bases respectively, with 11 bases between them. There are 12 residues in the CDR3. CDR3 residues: CARSISDNGYTF. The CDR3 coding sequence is TGTGCCAGAAGTATATCAGATAATGGCTACACCTTC.

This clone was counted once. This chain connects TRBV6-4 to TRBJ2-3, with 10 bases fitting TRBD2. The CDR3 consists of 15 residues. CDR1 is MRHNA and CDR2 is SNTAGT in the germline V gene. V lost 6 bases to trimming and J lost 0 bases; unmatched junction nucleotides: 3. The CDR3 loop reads CASRWTSGSTDTQYF. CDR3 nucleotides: TGTGCCAGCAGATGGACTAGCGGAAGCACAGATACGCAGTATTTT.

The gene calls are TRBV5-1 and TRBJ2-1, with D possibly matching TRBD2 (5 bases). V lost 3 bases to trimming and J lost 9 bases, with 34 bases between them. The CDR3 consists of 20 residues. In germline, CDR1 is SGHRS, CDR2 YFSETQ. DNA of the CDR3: TGCGCCAGCAGCTCCCAAATTCCTAGTGCCACTAGGGTTGGTTGGAGTGAGCAGTTCTTC. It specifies CASSSQIPSATRVGWSEQFF.

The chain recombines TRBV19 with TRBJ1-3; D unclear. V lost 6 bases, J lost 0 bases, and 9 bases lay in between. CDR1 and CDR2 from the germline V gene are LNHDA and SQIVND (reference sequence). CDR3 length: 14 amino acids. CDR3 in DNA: TGTGCCAGTAGGGAGGGAAGCTCTGGAAACACCATATATTTT. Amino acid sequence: CASREGSSGNTIYF.

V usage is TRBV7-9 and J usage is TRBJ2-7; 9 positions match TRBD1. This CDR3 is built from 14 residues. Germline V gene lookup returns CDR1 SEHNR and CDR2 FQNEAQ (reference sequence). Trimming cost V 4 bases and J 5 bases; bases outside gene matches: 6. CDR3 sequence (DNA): TGTGCCAGCAGCTCCACCGGGACAGGGAACGAGCAGTACTTC. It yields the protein CASSSTGTGNEQYF.

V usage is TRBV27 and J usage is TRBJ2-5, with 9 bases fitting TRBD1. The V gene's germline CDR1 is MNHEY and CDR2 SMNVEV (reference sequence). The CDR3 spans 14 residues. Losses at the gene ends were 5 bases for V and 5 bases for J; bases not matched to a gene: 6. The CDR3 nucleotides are TGTGCCAGCAGTCTCAACAGGGGGCGTGAGACCCAGTACTTC. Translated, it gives CASSLNRGRETQYF.

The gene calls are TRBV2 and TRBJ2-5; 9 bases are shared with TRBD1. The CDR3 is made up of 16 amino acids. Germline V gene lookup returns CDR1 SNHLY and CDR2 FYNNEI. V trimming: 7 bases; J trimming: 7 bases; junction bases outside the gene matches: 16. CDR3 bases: TGTGCCAGCACCAATCTACAGGGGGCGAATGAGGGGACCCAGTACTTC. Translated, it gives CASTNLQGANEGTQYF.

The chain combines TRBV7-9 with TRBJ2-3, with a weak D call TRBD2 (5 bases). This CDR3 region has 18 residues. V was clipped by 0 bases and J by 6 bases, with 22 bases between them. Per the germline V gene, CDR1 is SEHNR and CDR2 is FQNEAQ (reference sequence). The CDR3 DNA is TGTGCCAGCAGCTTAGCGCACGTTAGGGCTAGCACGAGGGATACGCAGTATTTT. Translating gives CASSLAHVRASTRDTQYF. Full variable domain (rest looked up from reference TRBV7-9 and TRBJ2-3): DTGVSQNPRHKITKRGQNVTFRCDPISEHNRLYWYRQTLGQGPEFLTYFQNEAQLEKSRLLSDRFSAERPKGSFSTLEIQRTEQGDSAMYLCASSLAHVRASTRDTQYFGPGTRLTVL.

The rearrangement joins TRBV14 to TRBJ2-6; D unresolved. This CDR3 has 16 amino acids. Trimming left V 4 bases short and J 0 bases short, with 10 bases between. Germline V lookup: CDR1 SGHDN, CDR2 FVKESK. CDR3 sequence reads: CASSRIASSGANVLTF. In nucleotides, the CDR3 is TGTGCCAGCAGCCGCATTGCCAGCTCTGGGGCCAACGTCCTGACTTTC. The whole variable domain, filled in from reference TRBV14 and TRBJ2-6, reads EAGVTQFPSHSVIEKGQTVTLRCDPISGHDNLYWYRRVMGKEIKFLLHFVKESKQDESGMPNNRFLAERTGGTYSTLKVQPAELEDSGVYFCASSRIASSGANVLTFGAGSRLTVL.

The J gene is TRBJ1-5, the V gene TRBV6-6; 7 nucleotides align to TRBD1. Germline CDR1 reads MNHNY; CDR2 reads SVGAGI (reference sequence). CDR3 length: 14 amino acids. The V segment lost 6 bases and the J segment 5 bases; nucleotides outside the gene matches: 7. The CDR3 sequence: CASRQDRAYQPQHF. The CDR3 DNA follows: TGTGCCAGCAGACAAGACAGGGCCTATCAGCCCCAGCATTTT.

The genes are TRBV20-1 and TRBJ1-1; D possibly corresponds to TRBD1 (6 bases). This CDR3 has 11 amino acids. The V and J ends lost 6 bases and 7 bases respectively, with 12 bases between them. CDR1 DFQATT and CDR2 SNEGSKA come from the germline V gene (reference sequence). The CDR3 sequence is CSARGGVEAFF. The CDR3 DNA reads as TGCAGTGCGAGGGGGGGGGTTGAAGCTTTCTTT.

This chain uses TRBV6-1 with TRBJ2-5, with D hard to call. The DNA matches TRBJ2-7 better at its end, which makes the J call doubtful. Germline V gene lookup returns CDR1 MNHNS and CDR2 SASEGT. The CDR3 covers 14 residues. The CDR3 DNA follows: TGTGCCAGCAGTGAAAGGTCCCAATTCTACGAGCAGTACTTC. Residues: CASSERSQFYEQYF.

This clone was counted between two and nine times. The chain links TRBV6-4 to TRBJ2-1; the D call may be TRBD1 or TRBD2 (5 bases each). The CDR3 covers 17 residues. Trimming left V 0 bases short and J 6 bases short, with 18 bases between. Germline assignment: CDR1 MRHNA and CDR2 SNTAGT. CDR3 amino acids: CASSDSIGGEGGNEQFF. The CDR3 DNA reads TGTGCCAGCAGTGACTCGATTGGGGGAGAGGGTGGCAATGAGCAGTTCTTC.

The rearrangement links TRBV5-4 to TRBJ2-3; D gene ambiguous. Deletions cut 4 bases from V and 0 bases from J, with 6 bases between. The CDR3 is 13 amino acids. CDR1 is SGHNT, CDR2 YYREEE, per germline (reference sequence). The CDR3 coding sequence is TGTGCCAGCAGCGTGGAGAGCACAGATACGCAGTATTTT. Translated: CASSVESTDTQYF. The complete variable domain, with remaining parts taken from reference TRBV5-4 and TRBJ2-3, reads ETGVTQSPTHLIKTRGQQVTLRCSSQSGHNTVSWYQQALGQGPQFIFQYYREEENGRGNFPPRFSGLQFPNYSSELNVNALELDDSALYLCASSVESTDTQYFGPGTRLTVL.

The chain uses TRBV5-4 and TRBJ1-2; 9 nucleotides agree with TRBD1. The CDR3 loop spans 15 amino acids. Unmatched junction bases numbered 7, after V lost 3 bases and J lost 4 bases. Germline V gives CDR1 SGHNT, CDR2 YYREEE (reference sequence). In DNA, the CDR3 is TGTGCCAGCAGCTCACAGGGGGCGTTGGCCTATGGCTACACCTTC. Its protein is CASSSQGALAYGYTF.

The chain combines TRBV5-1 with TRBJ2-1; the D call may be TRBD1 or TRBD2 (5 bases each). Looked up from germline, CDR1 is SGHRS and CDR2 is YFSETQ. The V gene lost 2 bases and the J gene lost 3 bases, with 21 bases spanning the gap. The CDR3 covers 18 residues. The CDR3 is CASSFSSRGVRDYNEQFF. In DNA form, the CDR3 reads TGCGCCAGCAGCTTTTCTTCTCGGGGTGTCAGGGACTACAATGAGCAGTTCTTC.